Below, 7 T cell receptor beta chains from the same sample are listed, as sequenced in a study of CD8+CD57+ T cells in acquired aplastic anemia. Genomic DNA, the template, was used for profiling of the TCR beta VDJ and CDR3. TCRdb re-called the reads with MiXCR, one entry per CDR3 protein. The table has about 130,000 distinct CDR3 sequences, around two fifths seen once. The sample was sorted CD4+, CD8+, or CD8+CD57+ T cells (not recorded which) from PBMCs. The receptors derive from a human donor in good health, serving as a control.

In its sample, this clonotype was seen many times. The V and J genes are TRBV5-8 and TRBJ1-2; the D is unclear. This CDR3 is 12 amino acids long. Looked up from germline, CDR1 is SGHTS and CDR2 is YDEGEE. Between the trimmed V and J ends, which lost 3 bases and 10 bases, there was a span of 13 bases. CDR3 amino acids: CASSWPRTVYTF. As DNA, the CDR3 is TGTGCCAGCAGCTGGCCCCGGACGGTCTACACCTTC.

The table lists this clonotype with many counts. The genes are TRBV12-5 and TRBJ1-2; D possibly corresponds to TRBD1 (6 bases). Per germline, CDR1 LGHNT and CDR2 FRNRAP. This CDR3 region has 13 residues. Trimming pared 1 base from V and 7 bases from J, leaving 10 bases between. The chain's CDR3 is CASGLDTGTGYTF. CDR3 in DNA: TGTGCTAGTGGTTTGGATACAGGGACTGGCTACACCTTC.

This clonotype was picked up many times. J is TRBJ2-4 and V is TRBV19; D is uncertain. CDR1 and CDR2 (germline): LNHDA, SQIVND (reference sequence). This CDR3 region has 14 residues. Between the trimmed V and J ends, which lost 3 bases and 9 bases, there was a span of 15 bases. CDR3 bases: TGTGCCAGTAGTATCCCCGATAAGTCCCGCATTCAGTACTTC. Translated, it gives CASSIPDKSRIQYF. The variable domain in full, completed from reference TRBV19 and TRBJ2-4, reads DGGITQSPKYLFRKEGQNVTLSCEQNLNHDAMYWYRQDPGQGLRLIYYSQIVNDFQKGDIAEGYSVSREKKESFPLTVTSAQKNPTAFYLCASSIPDKSRIQYFGAGTRLSVL.

This clonotype occurred once. Just one base apart from a much larger clone, this may be a read error. The chain has TRBV5-1 and TRBJ2-3; TRBD1 aligns across 10 bases. Germline values: CDR1 SGHRS, CDR2 YFSETQ. The CDR3 spans 15 residues. The CDR3 loop reads CASSLRQGATDTQCF. CDR3 nucleotides: TGCGCCAGCAGCTTAAGACAGGGGGCAACAGATACGCAGTGTTTT.

There are a few counts of this clonotype. This may stem from a read error, because a much larger clone lies one nucleotide away. The CDR3 end shows no conserved phenylalanine or tryptophan, and so a read error is likely. This rearrangement joins TRBV7-9 to TRBJ1-1, with D possibly being TRBD1 (5 bases). CDR3 length: 12 amino acids. Trimming took off 0 bases at V and 11 bases at J, with 10 bases between the two ends. Germline V CDR1 and CDR2: SEHNR, FQNEAQ (reference sequence). CDR3 residues: CASSLAGGGAFL. The CDR3, as DNA: TGTGCCAGCAGCTTAGCCGGGGGAGGGGCTTTCCTT.

The chain carries TRBV5-8 and TRBJ1-2; 7 nucleotides line up with TRBD1. The CDR3 is 15 residues long. Germline V gives CDR1 SGHTS, CDR2 YDEGEE. Germline trimming cut 3 bases from V and 4 bases from J; bases unmatched to any gene: 9. DNA for the CDR3: TGTGCCAGCAGCTGGGACAGACTTAGACCCTATGGCTACACCTTC. The encoded protein is CASSWDRLRPYGYTF.

Comments on this clonotype: A single base separates this from a much larger clone, so it may be a read error. The chain carries TRBV4-1 and TRBJ2-1; TRBD2 matches at 15 bases. Per germline, CDR1 MGHRA and CDR2 YSYEKL. Trimming removed 1 base from V and 7 bases from J; junction bases left unmatched: 8. The CDR3 extends over 18 amino acids. This CDR3 is CASSQVEMGLAGGNEQFF. The CDR3, as DNA: TGCGCCAGCAGCCAAGTTGAGATGGGACTAGCGGGGGGAAATGAGCAGTTCTTC.